The rows below give T cell receptor beta chains drawn from one sample of a study of cytomegalovirus exposure and HLA in healthy donors. Assay used: immunoSEQ multiplex PCR; TCRdb lists only in-frame clones, some missing. The sample consists of about 130,000 clones, under 75% of them appearing once. Specimen: PBMCs. These receptors were obtained from a woman aged 40 to 50 in good health and CMV-seronegative. Both conserved end residues are part of each CDR3. D genes are given only for firm matches. Only part of the rows carry a size: once, few, many, or a class if the clone is expanded.

D gene: TRBD1; V gene: TRBV5-1; J gene: TRBJ2-7; clone size: few; CDR3 DNA: TGCGCCAGCAGCTTGGCCGGGGCAGGGGGCGTGATCCTCTCCTACGAGCAGTACTTC; CDR3 protein: CASSLAGAGGVILSYEQYF
D gene: .; V gene: TRBV7-3; J gene: TRBJ2-6; clone size: .; CDR3 DNA: TGTGCCAGCAGCCCCGACGGGAGGGCCAACGTCCTGACTTTC; CDR3 protein: CASSPDGRANVLTF
D gene: .; V gene: TRBV4-1; J gene: TRBJ2-6; clone size: .; CDR3 DNA: TGCGCCAGCGGCCATTTCTTTGTCGGGCAGGGTTTCTCTGGGGCCAACGTCCTGACTTTC; CDR3 protein: CASGHFFVGQGFSGANVLTF
D gene: TRBD2; V gene: TRBV6-6; J gene: TRBJ2-1; clone size: .; CDR3 DNA: TGTGCCAGCAGTTACCAGCGGGGGGCGGGCGGTGAGCAGTTCTTC; CDR3 protein: CASSYQRGAGGEQFF
D gene: .; V gene: TRBV7-9; J gene: TRBJ2-1; clone size: .; CDR3 DNA: TGTGCCAGCAGCTTAGCGAGAGGCTGGGAGCAGTTCTTC; CDR3 protein: CASSLARGWEQFF
D gene: .; V gene: TRBV2; J gene: TRBJ2-7; clone size: .; CDR3 DNA: TGTGCCAGCAGTCTTCGCTACGAGCAGTACTTC; CDR3 protein: CASSLRYEQYF
D gene: TRBD1; V gene: TRBV4-1; J gene: TRBJ1-1; clone size: .; CDR3 DNA: TGCGCCAGCAGGACGGGACAGCAAAACACTGAAGCTTTCTTT; CDR3 protein: CASRTGQQNTEAFF
D gene: .; V gene: TRBV7-5; J gene: TRBJ1-2; clone size: few; CDR3 DNA: TGTGCCAGAAGCCACGGGACAGGTCAAGGAACCGGCTACACCTTC; CDR3 protein: CARSHGTGQGTGYTF
D gene: .; V gene: TRBV5-1; J gene: TRBJ2-3; clone size: .; CDR3 DNA: TGCGCCAGCATCCTATCGGGGGGCACAGATACGCAGTATTTT; CDR3 protein: CASILSGGTDTQYF
D gene: .; V gene: TRBV7-2; J gene: TRBJ1-2; clone size: .; CDR3 DNA: TGTGCCAGCAGCTTGACCCCGGAGAGGCACTATGGCTACACCTTC; CDR3 protein: CASSLTPERHYGYTF